The T cell receptor (beta chain) described here comes from a study of the immune and genomic landscape of osteosarcoma. Study results and limitations: Productive clonality stayed low overall, though C3 exceeded C1. A single dominant hyperexpanded clone appeared in about five cases, each with <100 clonotypes.

The post-treatment osteosarcoma tumors were primary, local recurrence or metastasis specimens from poor-prognosis patients. Comment on this clone: Its antigen is as yet unknown.

Generated by immunoSEQ multiplex PCR, the TCRdb table keeps only in-frame clones and is missing some. The table lists 2,500 to 3,000 clones, about 80% of them singletons, with about a tenth in the top ten. This CDR3 is built from 15 residues. The germline CDR1 and CDR2 sequences are MNHEY and SMNVEV (reference sequence). V shed 6 bases, J shed 4 bases, and the junction held 10 bases outside the gene matches. The sequencing input was metastatic tumor tissue from the lung. The rearrangement links TRBV27 to TRBJ1-1; TRBD1 matches at 8 bases. The receptor was isolated from a young woman with osteosarcoma. The CDR3 is CASSQGAPGGTEAFF. As DNA, the CDR3 is TGTGCCAGCAGCCAGGGGGCACCCGGGGGCACTGAAGCTTTCTTT.